Below, 17 T cell receptor beta chains from the same sample are listed, as sequenced in a study of shared clonotypes between healthy human individuals. Assay: immunoSEQ multiplex PCR; the TCRdb copy retains only in-frame clones and omits some. There are millions of clones in the sample; 95% occur only once, and more than 0.1% lies in the top ten. The source material was naive CD4+ T cells sorted from blood. Subset indicated: CD45RA+ positively selected. All receptors come from a man between 18 and 35 years old in good health.

Worth noting for this clone: The sample has other DNA sequences that encode this CDR3 too. The V call is TRBV10-1, the J call TRBJ1-1; D not resolved. The CDR3 totals 13 residues. Germline loops: CDR1 WNHNN, CDR2 SYGVQD (reference sequence). Trimming took off 0 bases at V and 6 bases at J, with 8 bases between the two ends. The DNA of the CDR3 is TGCGCCAGCAGTGAGTCTGGCCGGCCTGAAGCTTTCTTT. It specifies CASSESGRPEAFF.

The CDR3 DNA reads TGTGCCAGCCATCCGCGGGGACTAGCGCCCCAAGAGACCCAGTACTTC. Translating it yields CASHPRGLAPQETQYF. This chain joins TRBV7-9 and TRBJ2-5, with TRBD2 identical over 10 bases. The CDR3 is made up of 16 amino acids. V shed 8 bases and J 1 base; nucleotides not matched to a gene: 10. Per the germline V gene, CDR1 is SEHNR and CDR2 is FQNEAQ (reference sequence).

V is TRBV5-6 and J is TRBJ2-3, with D possibly TRBD1 on 6 matching bases. Trimming cost V 1 base and J 0 bases, with 15 bases left between them. This CDR3 spans 17 amino acids. CDR1 SGHDT and CDR2 YYEEEE come from the germline V gene. CDR3 sequence: CASSLTGRDTSTDTQYF. The CDR3 region has the DNA TGTGCCAGCAGCTTGACTGGTCGGGACACCAGCACAGATACGCAGTATTTT.

Remarks on this clone: Other nucleotide sequences from this sample produce the same CDR3. The V gene is TRBV5-1, the J gene TRBJ2-7, with a possible D match to TRBD1 (5 bases). V lost 0 bases and J 0 bases, leaving 13 bases between the germline ends. This CDR3 contains 16 residues. CDR1 is SGHRS, CDR2 YFSETQ, per germline. For the CDR3, the DNA is TGCGCCAGCAGCTTGGCCCCTCAGGGAAGCTCCTACGAGCAGTACTTC. It codes for CASSLAPQGSSYEQYF.

This clone is a singleton in its sample. The V and J genes are TRBV10-2 and TRBJ1-5, with 8 positions matching TRBD1. V was clipped by 8 bases and J by 1 base; unmatched bases: 10. CDR3 length: 16 residues. Germline assignment: CDR1 WSHSY and CDR2 SAAADI. The CDR3 coding sequence is TGCGCCAGCCAGGGGCAGGGGGCGCGAAGCAATCAGCCCCAGCATTTT. It encodes CASQGQGARSNQPQHF.

This clone was seen only once. This chain connects TRBV28 to TRBJ2-4; a possible D gene is TRBD1 (6 bases). Germline V gene sequence: CDR1 MDHEN, CDR2 SYDVKM. This CDR3 contains 16 residues. Between the trimmed V and J ends, which lost 5 bases and 7 bases, there was a span of 21 bases. This CDR3 reads CASSPSLRGITNIQYF. As DNA, the CDR3 is TGTGCCAGCAGTCCCTCGCTCAGGGGTATTACGAACATTCAGTACTTC.

J is TRBJ2-7 and V is TRBV7-3; D is possibly TRBD2 (6 bases). This CDR3 region has 13 residues. Trimming left V 2 bases short and J 7 bases short, with 12 bases between. Per the germline V gene, CDR1 is SGHTA and CDR2 is FQGTGA. The CDR3 sequence is CASSLYPREEQYF. The CDR3, as DNA: TGTGCCAGCAGCTTATACCCTCGGGAGGAGCAGTACTTC.

A word on this clone: This CDR3 is also generated by other DNA sequences in the sample. The V and J genes are TRBV29-1 and TRBJ2-5; D remains ambiguous. The CDR3 sequence is 12 residues long. Germline loops: CDR1 SQVTM, CDR2 ANQGSEA. V lost 0 bases, J lost 1 base, and 3 bases lay in between. This CDR3 reads CSVEEVQETQYF. CDR3 bases: TGCAGCGTTGAAGAGGTCCAAGAGACCCAGTACTTC.

A word on this clone: This specimen includes other DNA sequences encoding the same CDR3. The V call is TRBV5-1, the J call TRBJ1-5; the D gene is possibly TRBD1 (5 bases). The germline V gene has CDR1 SGHRS and CDR2 YFSETQ. Trimming cost V 4 bases and J 4 bases, with 15 bases left between them. CDR3 length equals 15 residues. CDR3 protein: CASSPGDSPNQPQHF. The CDR3 DNA reads TGCGCCAGCAGCCCCGGGGACTCGCCAAATCAGCCCCAGCATTTT.

This sequence joins TRBV19 and TRBJ1-3; 10 bases agree with TRBD1. This CDR3 contains 16 residues. Germline CDR1 LNHDA, CDR2 SQIVND (reference sequence). V gave up 7 bases and J gave up 0 bases; unmatched junction bases: 6. The CDR3 is CASTRQGAYSGNTIYF. DNA for the CDR3: TGTGCCAGTACTCGACAGGGGGCCTACTCTGGAAACACCATATATTTT.

The chain combines TRBV7-2 with TRBJ2-1, with 10 bases aligning to TRBD2. This CDR3 contains 15 residues. With 1 base clipped from V and 9 bases from J, the junction kept 6 bases outside the gene matches. The germline gives CDR1 SGHTA, CDR2 FQGNSA. CDR3 sequence reads: CASSLVASGSGEQFF. The DNA for the CDR3 is TGTGCCAGCAGCTTAGTCGCTAGCGGGAGCGGTGAGCAGTTCTTC. Full variable domain (outside the CDR3, taken from reference TRBV7-2 and TRBJ2-1): GAGVSQSPSNKVTEKGKDVELRCDPISGHTALYWYRQSLGQGLEFLIYFQGNSAPDKSGLPSDRFSAERTGGSVSTLTIQRTQQEDSAVYLCASSLVASGSGEQFFGPGTRLTVL.

This clone was observed once. The V and J genes are TRBV30 and TRBJ1-4; 7 bases are shared with TRBD1. V lost 5 bases and J lost 3; bases outside the gene matches: 3. Germline CDR1 reads GTSNPN; CDR2 reads SVGIG (reference sequence). The CDR3 totals 13 residues. Here the CDR3 reads CAWAGQPNEKLFF. The CDR3 bases are TGTGCCTGGGCGGGACAGCCTAATGAAAAACTGTTTTTT. Using reference TRBV30 and TRBJ1-4 for the parts outside the CDR3, the full variable domain is SQTIHQWPATLVQPVGSPLSLECTVEGTSNPNLYWYRQAAGRGLQLLFYSVGIGQISSEVPQNLSASRPQDRQFILSSKKLLLSDSGFYLCAWAGQPNEKLFFGSGTQLSVL.

The chain combines TRBV5-6 with TRBJ1-4, with a tentative D call TRBD1 (5 bases). CDR3 length: 15 amino acids. V dropped 4 bases and J dropped 3 bases, with 13 bases sitting between them. From germline, CDR1 is SGHDT and CDR2 YYEEEE. DNA of the CDR3: TGTGCCAGCAGCCAGGGTATGATGCCTAATGAAAAACTGTTTTTT. It is translated as CASSQGMMPNEKLFF.

With respect to this clone: The sample contains more than one DNA sequence encoding this CDR3. The chain has TRBV6-1 and TRBJ2-7; no clear D gene. V was clipped by 1 base and J by 4 bases, with 5 bases between them. CDR1 MNHNS and CDR2 SASEGT come from the germline V gene. The CDR3 has 12 residues. The CDR3 nucleotides read TGTGCCAGCAGTGAAGGAAGTTACGAGCAGTACTTC. Its translation: CASSEGSYEQYF.

The V and J genes are TRBV6-6 and TRBJ1-1; 9 nucleotides align to TRBD1. This CDR3 is built from 16 residues. V lost 5 bases and J lost 1; bases outside the gene matches: 8. CDR1 MNHNY and CDR2 SVGAGI come from the germline V gene (reference sequence). This chain's CDR3 is CASSRPPGQGNTEAFF. CDR3 in DNA: TGTGCCAGCAGTCGCCCACCGGGACAGGGGAACACTGAAGCTTTCTTT.

The chain is built from TRBV6-5 and TRBJ1-5; D is ambiguous. The germline CDR1 and CDR2 sequences are MNHEY and SVGAGI. The CDR3 is 14 amino acids. The V gene lost 2 bases and the J gene lost 7 bases, with 12 bases spanning the gap. In DNA, the CDR3 is TGTGCCAGCAGTTACGGGGAGGGTAGCCAGCCCCAGCATTTT. It codes for CASSYGEGSQPQHF.

The genes are TRBV10-3 and TRBJ2-2; 10 bases map to TRBD2. Germline values: CDR1 ENHRY, CDR2 SYGVKD. The CDR3 is 18 residues long. Germline trimming cut 2 bases from V and 1 base from J; bases unmatched to any gene: 7. CDR3 sequence: CAISEAPRLAGNTGELFF. The CDR3 bases are TGTGCCATCAGTGAGGCACCTCGACTAGCGGGGAACACCGGGGAGCTGTTTTTT.